The rows below give T cell receptor beta chains drawn from one sample of a study of T cells after yellow fever vaccination. MiXCR, run by TCRdb on the 5' RACE reads, gives a single entry per CDR3 protein. The table shows some 500,000 distinct CDR3 sequences, with less than 15% occurring only once. The material was PBMCs, obtained on the day of the yellow fever booster vaccination. The receptor set was obtained from a man younger than 40 who received the YFV17D yellow fever vaccine. CDR3s include the opening cysteine and the closing phenylalanine or tryptophan. A D gene is named only where the DNA matches it firmly. Clone sizes are given selectively: once, few, many, or a class where the clone is expanded.

d_call	j_call	v_call	clone_size	cdr3_aa	cdr3_nt
.	TRBJ1-5	TRBV18	few	CASSAGLFNQPQHF	TGTGCCAGCTCAGCGGGACTGTTCAATCAGCCCCAGCATTTT
.	TRBJ2-2	TRBV7-2	few	CASSSGTWGGELFF	TGTGCCAGCAGCTCCGGGACTTGGGGCGGGGAGCTGTTTTTT
.	TRBJ2-6	TRBV12-3/TRBV12-4	.	CASSLIGFGANVLTF	TGTGCCAGCAGTTTGATTGGGTTTGGGGCCAACGTCCTGACTTTC
TRBD1	TRBJ2-5	TRBV3-1	once	CASSRERQGYQETQYF	TGTGCCAGCAGTCGAGAAAGACAGGGGTACCAAGAGACCCAGTACTTC
.	TRBJ2-2	TRBV29-1	few	CSVGDPGTAGELFF	TGCAGCGTGGGGGACCCGGGAACGGCCGGGGAGCTGTTTTTT
.	TRBJ2-1	TRBV29-1	.	CSAEGLDEQFF	TGCAGCGCCGAGGGATTAGATGAGCAGTTCTTC
.	TRBJ1-5	TRBV10-3	.	CAISPNAGFNQPQHF	TGTGCCATCAGTCCAAACGCGGGGTTCAATCAGCCCCAGCATTTT
.	TRBJ2-5	TRBV5-1	.	CASSPPKTGLQETQYF	TGCGCCAGCAGCCCCCCAAAGACAGGACTTCAAGAGACCCAGTACTTC
.	TRBJ2-5	TRBV24-1	many	CATSSGETQYF	TGTGCCACCAGTTCGGGTGAGACCCAGTACTTC
.	TRBJ2-7	TRBV28	.	CASSIAQRGGEQYF	TGTGCCAGCAGTATAGCTCAAAGAGGAGGCGAGCAGTACTTC
TRBD2	TRBJ2-1	TRBV6-1	once	CASFTSGRGWTEQFF	TGTGCCAGCTTCACTAGCGGGAGGGGGTGGACTGAGCAGTTCTTC
.	TRBJ2-1	TRBV7-2	few	CASSPGEREQFF	TGTGCCAGCAGCCCCGGGGAGCGGGAGCAGTTCTTC
.	TRBJ2-5	TRBV11-1	few	CASSLLVGAMETQYF	TGTGCCAGCAGCTTGCTAGTTGGGGCGATGGAGACCCAGTACTTC
.	TRBJ2-4	TRBV21-1	few	CASKGKRKAKNIQYF	TGTGCCAGCAAAGGGAAGCGGAAAGCCAAAAACATTCAGTACTTC
TRBD1	TRBJ1-1	TRBV12-3/TRBV12-4	few	CASSPGGVTEAFF	TGTGCCAGCAGCCCAGGGGGCGTCACTGAAGCTTTCTTT
.	TRBJ2-7	TRBV6-5	few	CASTPLGQAHEQYF	TGTGCCAGCACCCCGCTAGGCCAGGCCCACGAGCAGTACTTC
TRBD1	TRBJ1-1	TRBV12-3/TRBV12-4	many	CASSLRGPNTEAFF	TGTGCCAGCAGTCTCAGGGGGCCGAACACTGAAGCTTTCTTT
.	TRBJ2-1	TRBV14	few	CASSQVGANEQFF	TGTGCCAGCAGCCAAGTGGGAGCTAATGAGCAGTTCTTC
TRBD1	TRBJ1-3	TRBV29-1	many	CSVEGGTGTGNTIYF	TGCAGCGTTGAAGGTGGGACAGGGACTGGAAACACCATATATTTT
.	TRBJ2-1	TRBV4-3	few	CASSQDGVGREQFF	TGCGCCAGCAGCCAAGATGGGGTCGGGCGGGAGCAGTTCTTC
.	TRBJ1-5	TRBV12-3/TRBV12-4	few	CASSPGAQPQHF	TGTGCCAGCAGCCCTGGGGCTCAGCCCCAGCATTTT
.	TRBJ1-5	TRBV6-5	.	CASSYTTGPNSNQPQHF	TGTGCCAGCAGTTACACTACAGGTCCTAATAGCAATCAGCCCCAGCATTTT
.	TRBJ2-7	TRBV29-1	few	CSVKDPGITYEQYF	TGCAGCGTCAAGGACCCCGGAATAACCTACGAGCAGTACTTC
.	TRBJ2-1	TRBV27	few	CASSLGLARDEQFF	TGTGCCAGCAGTTTAGGGCTAGCTCGGGATGAGCAGTTCTTC
.	TRBJ2-7	TRBV20-1	.	CSASGGNSYEQYF	TGCAGTGCTAGCGGCGGAAACTCCTACGAGCAGTACTTC
.	TRBJ1-5	TRBV5-1	few	CASSIHRVNQPQHF	TGCGCCAGCAGCATCCACAGGGTCAATCAGCCCCAGCATTTT
TRBD1	TRBJ1-2	TRBV5-5	few	CASSSWTGTNYGYTF	TGTGCCAGCAGCTCGTGGACAGGGACAAACTATGGCTACACCTTC
TRBD2	TRBJ2-5	TRBV7-9	.	CASSPPWGGAQETQYF	TGTGCCAGCAGCCCCCCGTGGGGGGGAGCCCAAGAGACCCAGTACTTC
.	TRBJ2-7	TRBV5-1	many	CASSLASRAYEQYF	TGCGCCAGCAGCTTGGCGAGCAGGGCCTACGAGCAGTACTTC
TRBD2	TRBJ2-2	TRBV11-1	.	CASSLNGRKGGGAGELFF	TGTGCCAGCAGCCTGAACGGGAGGAAGGGCGGTGGTGCCGGGGAGCTGTTTTTT
.	TRBJ2-3	TRBV7-2	few	CASSLDIATDTQYF	TGTGCCAGCAGCTTAGATATCGCCACAGATACGCAGTATTTT
.	TRBJ2-2	TRBV7-2	few	CASRMGGTGELFF	TGTGCCAGCAGGATGGGTGGCACCGGGGAGCTGTTTTTT
TRBD1	TRBJ2-5	TRBV6-1	.	CASWDSYQETQYF	TGTGCCTCCTGGGACAGCTACCAAGAGACCCAGTACTTC
.	TRBJ2-3	TRBV20-1	few	CSARRGGSTDTQYF	TGCAGTGCTAGAAGGGGCGGGAGCACAGATACGCAGTATTTT
.	TRBJ2-4	TRBV7-2	few	CASSPSNIQYF	TGTGCCAGCAGCCCCTCAAACATTCAGTACTTC
.	TRBJ2-5	TRBV10-3	.	CAISASPGGGSPQETQYF	TGTGCCATCAGCGCCAGCCCAGGGGGGGGTAGTCCACAAGAGACCCAGTACTTC
TRBD1	TRBJ2-2	TRBV3-1	many	CASSLGTTGSSYTGELFF	TGTGCCAGCAGCCTCGGGACGACAGGGTCTTCGTACACCGGGGAGCTGTTTTTT
.	TRBJ2-3	TRBV3-1	few	CASSQGYPGDTQYF	TGTGCCAGCAGCCAAGGGTACCCCGGAGATACGCAGTATTTT
TRBD1	TRBJ1-1	TRBV9	.	CASSRTTGGTEAFF	TGTGCCAGCAGCAGAACGACAGGGGGGACTGAAGCTTTCTTT
.	TRBJ2-5	TRBV7-6	once	CTSSLVRLGETQYF	TGTACCAGCAGCTTAGTTCGCCTAGGCGAGACCCAGTACTTC
.	TRBJ1-2	TRBV7-2	.	CASSLALERSSF	TGTGCCAGCAGCCTGGCCCTCGAAAGGAGCTCCTTC
.	TRBJ2-1	TRBV20-1	.	CSPSTYNEQFF	TGCAGTCCTTCAACCTACAATGAGCAGTTCTTC
.	TRBJ2-7	TRBV24-1	.	CATSDGAENEQYF	TGTGCCACCAGTGATGGCGCAGAAAACGAGCAGTACTTC
TRBD1	TRBJ2-2	TRBV28	.	CASSLTGWTGELFF	TGTGCCAGCAGCCTGACAGGGTGGACCGGGGAGCTGTTTTTT
.	TRBJ1-6	TRBV10-3	few	CAIGGAPETNSPLHF	TGTGCCATCGGAGGGGCCCCCGAGACCAATTCACCCCTCCACTTT
.	TRBJ1-4	TRBV29-1	.	CSVQGGEKLFF	TGCAGCGTTCAGGGTGGTGAAAAACTGTTTTTT
.	TRBJ1-5	TRBV19	few	CASSDVGGQPQHF	TGTGCCAGTAGCGACGTAGGGGGACAGCCCCAGCATTTT
.	TRBJ2-3	TRBV4-2	many	CASSQVGGTDTQYF	TGTGCCAGCAGCCAAGTCGGGGGCACAGATACGCAGTATTTT
.	TRBJ2-7	TRBV18	.	CASSPLVTSSYEQYF	TGTGCCAGCTCACCACTCGTCACAAGCTCCTACGAGCAGTACTTC
.	TRBJ1-2	TRBV14	few	CASSQIGTPYGYTF	TGTGCCAGCAGCCAAATAGGGACACCCTATGGCTACACCTTC
.	TRBJ2-7	TRBV18	.	CASSPVKGRNEQYF	TGTGCCAGCTCACCAGTGAAAGGGAGAAACGAGCAGTACTTC
TRBD1	TRBJ2-7	TRBV6-2/TRBV6-3	.	CASSYGDRGPYEQYF	TGTGCCAGCAGTTACGGGGACAGGGGTCCCTACGAGCAGTACTTC
TRBD1	TRBJ2-6	TRBV15	few	CATSRTDRGSSGANVLTF	TGTGCCACCAGCAGAACGGACAGGGGGAGCTCTGGGGCCAACGTCCTGACTTTC
.	TRBJ2-2	TRBV5-5	many	CASSWTIYTGELFF	TGTGCCAGCAGCTGGACGATCTACACCGGGGAGCTGTTTTTT
.	TRBJ1-5	TRBV20-1	few	CSAREVGALVPQHF	TGCAGTGCTAGAGAAGTGGGGGCTTTGGTGCCCCAGCATTTT
.	TRBJ1-2	TRBV5-5	few	CASSLGQAFGYTF	TGTGCCAGCAGCTTGGGACAGGCTTTTGGCTACACCTTC
TRBD1	TRBJ2-5	TRBV29-1	many	CSVGTGKETQYF	TGCAGCGTTGGGACAGGGAAAGAGACCCAGTACTTC
.	TRBJ1-1	TRBV5-1	many	CASSLEGTLNTEAFF	TGCGCCAGCAGCTTGGAAGGGACCCTGAACACTGAAGCTTTCTTT
TRBD2	TRBJ2-5	TRBV9	few	CASSPRPEAGGETQYF	TGTGCCAGCAGCCCCCGCCCTGAAGCGGGAGGGGAGACCCAGTACTTC